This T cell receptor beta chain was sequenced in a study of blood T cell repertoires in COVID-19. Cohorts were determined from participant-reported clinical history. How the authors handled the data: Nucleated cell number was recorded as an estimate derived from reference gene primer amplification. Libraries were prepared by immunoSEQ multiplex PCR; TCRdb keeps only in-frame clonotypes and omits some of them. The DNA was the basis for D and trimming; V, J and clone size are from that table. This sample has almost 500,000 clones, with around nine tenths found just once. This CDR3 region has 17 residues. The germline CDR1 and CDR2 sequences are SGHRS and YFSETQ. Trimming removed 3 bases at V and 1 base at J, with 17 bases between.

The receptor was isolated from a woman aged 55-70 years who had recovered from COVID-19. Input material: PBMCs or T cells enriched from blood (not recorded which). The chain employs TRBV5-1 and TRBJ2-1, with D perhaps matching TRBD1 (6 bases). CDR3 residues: CASSSPSRGKSYNEQFF. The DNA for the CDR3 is TGCGCCAGCAGCTCCCCGTCGAGGGGGAAGTCCTACAATGAGCAGTTCTTC. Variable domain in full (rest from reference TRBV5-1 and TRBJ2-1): KAGVTQTPRYLIKTRGQQVTLSCSPISGHRSVSWYQQTPGQGLQFLFEYFSETQRNKGNFPGRFSGRQFSNSRSEMNVSTLELGDSALYLCASSSPSRGKSYNEQFFGPGTRLTVL.